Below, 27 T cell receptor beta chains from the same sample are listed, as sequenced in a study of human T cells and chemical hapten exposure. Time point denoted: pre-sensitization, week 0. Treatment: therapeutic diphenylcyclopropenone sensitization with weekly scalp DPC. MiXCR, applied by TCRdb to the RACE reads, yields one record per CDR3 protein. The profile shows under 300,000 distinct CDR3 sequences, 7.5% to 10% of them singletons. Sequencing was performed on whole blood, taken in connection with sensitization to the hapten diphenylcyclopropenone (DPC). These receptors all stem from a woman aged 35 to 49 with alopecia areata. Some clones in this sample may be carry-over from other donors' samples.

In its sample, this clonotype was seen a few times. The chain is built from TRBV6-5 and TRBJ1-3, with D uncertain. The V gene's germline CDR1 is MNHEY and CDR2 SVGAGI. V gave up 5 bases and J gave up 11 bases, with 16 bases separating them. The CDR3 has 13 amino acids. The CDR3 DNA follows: TGTGCCAGCAGTGCAGCCGGGTCCACCCCCATATATTTT. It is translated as CASSAAGSTPIYF.

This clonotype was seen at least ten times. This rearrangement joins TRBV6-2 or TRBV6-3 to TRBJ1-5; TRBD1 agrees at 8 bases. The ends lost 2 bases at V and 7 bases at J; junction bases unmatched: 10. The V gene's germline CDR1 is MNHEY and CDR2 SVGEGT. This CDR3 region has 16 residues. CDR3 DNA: TGTGCCAGCAGTTACACGGGAACAGGGGGATGGCAGCCCCAGCATTTT. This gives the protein CASSYTGTGGWQPQHF.

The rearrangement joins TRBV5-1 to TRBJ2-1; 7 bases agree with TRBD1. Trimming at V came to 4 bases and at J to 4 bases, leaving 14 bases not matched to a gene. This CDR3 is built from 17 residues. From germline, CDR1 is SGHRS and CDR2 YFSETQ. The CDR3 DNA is TGCGCCAGCAGCACCCCGCCGACAGGGCCTTTTTACAATGAGCAGTTCTTC. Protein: CASSTPPTGPFYNEQFF.

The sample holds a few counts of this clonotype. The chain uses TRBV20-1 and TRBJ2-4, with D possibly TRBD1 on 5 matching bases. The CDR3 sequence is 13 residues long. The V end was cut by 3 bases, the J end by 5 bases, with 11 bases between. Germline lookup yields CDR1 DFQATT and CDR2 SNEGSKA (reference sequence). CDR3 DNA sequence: TGCAGTGCTAGTCAGGGAAACCAAAACATTCAGTACTTC. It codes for CSASQGNQNIQYF.

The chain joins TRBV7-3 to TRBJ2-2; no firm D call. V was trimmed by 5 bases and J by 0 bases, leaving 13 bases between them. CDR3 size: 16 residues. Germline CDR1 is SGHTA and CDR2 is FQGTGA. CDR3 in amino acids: CASSRRTAANTGELFF. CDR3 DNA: TGTGCCAGCAGCCGCAGGACCGCTGCGAACACCGGGGAGCTGTTTTTT.

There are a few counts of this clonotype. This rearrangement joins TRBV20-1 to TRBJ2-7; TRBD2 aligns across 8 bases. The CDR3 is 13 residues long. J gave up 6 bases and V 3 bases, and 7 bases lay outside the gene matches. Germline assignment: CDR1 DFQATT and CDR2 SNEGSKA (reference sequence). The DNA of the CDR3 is TGCAGTGCTAGTTTAACTAGCGGCCTCGAGCAGTACTTC. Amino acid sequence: CSASLTSGLEQYF.

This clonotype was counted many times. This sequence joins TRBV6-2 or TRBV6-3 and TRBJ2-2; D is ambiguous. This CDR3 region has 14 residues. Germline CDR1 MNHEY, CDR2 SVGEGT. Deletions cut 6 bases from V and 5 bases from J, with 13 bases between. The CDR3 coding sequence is TGTGCCAGCAGCTTAAATGGTGGGACCGGGGAGCTGTTTTTT. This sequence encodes CASSLNGGTGELFF.

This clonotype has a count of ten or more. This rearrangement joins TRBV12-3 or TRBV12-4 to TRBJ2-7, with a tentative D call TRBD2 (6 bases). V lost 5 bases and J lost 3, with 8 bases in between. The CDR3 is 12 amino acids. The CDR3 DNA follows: TGTGCCAGCAGTCGACTAGTCTACGAGCAGTACTTC. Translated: CASSRLVYEQYF.

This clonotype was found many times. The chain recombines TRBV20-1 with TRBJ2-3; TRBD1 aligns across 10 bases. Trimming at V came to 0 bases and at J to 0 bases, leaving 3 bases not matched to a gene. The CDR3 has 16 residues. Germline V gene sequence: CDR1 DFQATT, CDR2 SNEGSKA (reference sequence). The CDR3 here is CSARDGTGVSTDTQYF. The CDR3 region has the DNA TGCAGTGCTAGAGATGGGACAGGGGTTAGCACAGATACGCAGTATTTT.

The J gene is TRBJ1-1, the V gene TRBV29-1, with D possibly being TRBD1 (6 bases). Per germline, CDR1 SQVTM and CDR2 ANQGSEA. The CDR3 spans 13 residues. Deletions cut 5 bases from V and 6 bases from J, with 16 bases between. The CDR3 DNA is TGCAGCGTTTCCCAGGGGTCAAGAGCTGAAGCTTTCTTT. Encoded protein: CSVSQGSRAEAFF.

CDR3 in amino acids: CASSFSGRGDTQYF. The CDR3 DNA reads TGTGCCAGCAGTTTTAGTGGACGAGGAGATACGCAGTATTTT. V usage is TRBV12-3 or TRBV12-4 and J usage is TRBJ2-3; D gene uncertain. V lost 3 bases and J 5 bases, leaving 12 bases between the germline ends. CDR3 length: 14 residues.

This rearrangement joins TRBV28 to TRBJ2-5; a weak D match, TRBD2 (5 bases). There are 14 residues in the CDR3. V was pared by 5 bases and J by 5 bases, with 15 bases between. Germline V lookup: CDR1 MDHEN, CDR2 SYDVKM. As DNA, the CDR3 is TGTGCCAGCAGTCCCTTCGAGGGTCAGGAGACCCAGTACTTC. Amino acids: CASSPFEGQETQYF. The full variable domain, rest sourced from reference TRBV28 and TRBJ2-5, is DVKVTQSSRYLVKRTGEKVFLECVQDMDHENMFWYRQDPGLGLRLIYFSYDVKMKEKGDIPEGYSVSREKKERFSLILESASTNQTSMYLCASSPFEGQETQYFGPGTRLLVL.

The CDR3 DNA reads TGTGCCACCAGCAACGACAGGGGTCGGGCCGGGGAGCTGTTTTTT. This codes for CATSNDRGRAGELFF. The V call is TRBV15, the J call TRBJ2-2, with 8 bases fitting TRBD1. The CDR3 is 15 amino acids. CDR1 and CDR2 (germline): LNHNV, YYDKDF (reference sequence). V lost 4 bases to trimming and J lost 6 bases; unmatched junction nucleotides: 7.

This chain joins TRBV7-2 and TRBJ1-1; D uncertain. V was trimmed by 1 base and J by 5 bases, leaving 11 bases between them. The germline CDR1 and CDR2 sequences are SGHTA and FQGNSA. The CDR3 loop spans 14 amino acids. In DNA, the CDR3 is TGTGCCAGCAGCTTAGGAGGCTTTCGGACTGAAGCTTTCTTT. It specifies CASSLGGFRTEAFF.

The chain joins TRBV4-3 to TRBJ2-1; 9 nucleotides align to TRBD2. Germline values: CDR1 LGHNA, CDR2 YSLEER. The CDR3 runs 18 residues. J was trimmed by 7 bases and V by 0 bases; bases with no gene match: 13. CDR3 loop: CASSQDPYRREGRNEQFF. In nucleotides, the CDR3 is TGCGCCAGCAGCCAAGATCCGTATAGGCGGGAGGGCCGGAATGAGCAGTTCTTC.

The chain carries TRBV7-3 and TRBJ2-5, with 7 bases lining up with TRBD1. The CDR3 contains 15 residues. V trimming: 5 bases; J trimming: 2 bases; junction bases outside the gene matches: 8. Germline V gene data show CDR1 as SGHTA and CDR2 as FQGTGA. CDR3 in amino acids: CASSGSGTAQETQYF. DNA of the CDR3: TGTGCCAGCAGCGGATCCGGGACAGCACAAGAGACCCAGTACTTC.

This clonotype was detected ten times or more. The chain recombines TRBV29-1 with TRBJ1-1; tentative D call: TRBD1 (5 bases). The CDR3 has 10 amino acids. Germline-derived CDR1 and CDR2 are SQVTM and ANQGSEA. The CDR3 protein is CQTENTEAFF. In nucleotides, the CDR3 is TGCCAGACAGAAAACACTGAAGCTTTCTTT.

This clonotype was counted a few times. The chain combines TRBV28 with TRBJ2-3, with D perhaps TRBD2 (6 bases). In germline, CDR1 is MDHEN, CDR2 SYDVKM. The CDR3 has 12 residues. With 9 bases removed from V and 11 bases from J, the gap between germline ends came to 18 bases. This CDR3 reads CASTRTSSGQYF. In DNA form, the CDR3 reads TGTGCCAGTACTAGGACCAGTAGCGGGCAGTATTTT.

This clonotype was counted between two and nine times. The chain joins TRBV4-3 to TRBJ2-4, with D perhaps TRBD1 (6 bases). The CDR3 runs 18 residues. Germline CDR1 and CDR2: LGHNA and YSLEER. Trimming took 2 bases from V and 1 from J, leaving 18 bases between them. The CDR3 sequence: CASSQSTVWGLAKNIQYF. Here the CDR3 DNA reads TGCGCCAGCAGCCAATCCACAGTTTGGGGGCTGGCCAAAAACATTCAGTACTTC.

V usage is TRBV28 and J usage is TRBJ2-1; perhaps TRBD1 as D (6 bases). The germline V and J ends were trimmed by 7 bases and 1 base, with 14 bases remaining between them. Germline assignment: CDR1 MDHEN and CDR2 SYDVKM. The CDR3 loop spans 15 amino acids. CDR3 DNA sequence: TGTGCCAGCACCCTGGTCCAGGGGTCCTACAATGAGCAGTTCTTC. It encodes CASTLVQGSYNEQFF.

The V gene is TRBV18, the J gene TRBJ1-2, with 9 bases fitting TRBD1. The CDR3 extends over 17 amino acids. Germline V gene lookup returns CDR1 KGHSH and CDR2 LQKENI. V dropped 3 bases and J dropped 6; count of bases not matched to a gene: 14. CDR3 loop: CASSPTAPLTGGHGYTF. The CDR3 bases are TGTGCCAGCTCACCGACGGCACCATTAACAGGGGGCCATGGCTACACCTTC.

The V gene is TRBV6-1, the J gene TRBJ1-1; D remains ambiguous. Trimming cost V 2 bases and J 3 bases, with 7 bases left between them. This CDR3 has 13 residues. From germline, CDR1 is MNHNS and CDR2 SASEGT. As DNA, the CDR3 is TGTGCCAGCAGTGAAAGCGGATACACTGAAGCTTTCTTT. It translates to CASSESGYTEAFF.

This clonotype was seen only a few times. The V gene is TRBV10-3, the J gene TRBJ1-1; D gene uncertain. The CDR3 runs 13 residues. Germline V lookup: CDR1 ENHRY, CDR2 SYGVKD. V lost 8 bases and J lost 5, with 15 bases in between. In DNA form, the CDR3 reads TGTGCCATCGTACAACCTGGGATTACTGAAGCTTTCTTT. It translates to CAIVQPGITEAFF.

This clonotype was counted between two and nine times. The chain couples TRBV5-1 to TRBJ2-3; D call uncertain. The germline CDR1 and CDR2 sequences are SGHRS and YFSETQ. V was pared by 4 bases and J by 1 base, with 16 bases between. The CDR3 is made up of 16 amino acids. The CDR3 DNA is TGCGCCAGCAGCCCGGGCGCGGAAAGTGGCACAGATACGCAGTATTTT. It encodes CASSPGAESGTDTQYF. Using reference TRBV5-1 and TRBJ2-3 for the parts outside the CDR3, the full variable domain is KAGVTQTPRYLIKTRGQQVTLSCSPISGHRSVSWYQQTPGQGLQFLFEYFSETQRNKGNFPGRFSGRQFSNSRSEMNVSTLELGDSALYLCASSPGAESGTDTQYFGPGTRLTVL.

CDR3 sequence: CASSLTGTSGRPTDTQYF. The CDR3, as DNA: TGTGCCAGCAGCTTAACCGGGACTAGCGGGAGACCCACAGATACGCAGTATTTT. The V gene is TRBV7-9, the J gene TRBJ2-3; TRBD2 matches at 14 bases. From germline, CDR1 is SEHNR and CDR2 FQNEAQ (reference sequence). Trimming took 2 bases from V and 2 from J; bases not matched to a gene: 6. This CDR3 contains 18 residues. Variable domain in full (rest from reference TRBV7-9 and TRBJ2-3): DTGVSQNPRHKITKRGQNVTFRCDPISEHNRLYWYRQTLGQGPEFLTYFQNEAQLEKSRLLSDRFSAERPKGSFSTLEIQRTEQGDSAMYLCASSLTGTSGRPTDTQYFGPGTRLTVL.

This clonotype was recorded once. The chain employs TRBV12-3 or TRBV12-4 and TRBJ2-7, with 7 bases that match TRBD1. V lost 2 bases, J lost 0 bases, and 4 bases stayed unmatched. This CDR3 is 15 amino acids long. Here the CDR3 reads CASSLRQGNSYEQYF. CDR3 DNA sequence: TGTGCCAGCAGTTTAAGACAGGGTAACTCCTACGAGCAGTACTTC.

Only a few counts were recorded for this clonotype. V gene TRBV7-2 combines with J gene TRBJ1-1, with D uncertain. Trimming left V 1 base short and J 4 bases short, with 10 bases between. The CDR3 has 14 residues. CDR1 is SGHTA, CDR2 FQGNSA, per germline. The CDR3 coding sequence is TGTGCCAGCAGCTTAGTTTCAGGTTCCACTGAAGCTTTCTTT. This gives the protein CASSLVSGSTEAFF.